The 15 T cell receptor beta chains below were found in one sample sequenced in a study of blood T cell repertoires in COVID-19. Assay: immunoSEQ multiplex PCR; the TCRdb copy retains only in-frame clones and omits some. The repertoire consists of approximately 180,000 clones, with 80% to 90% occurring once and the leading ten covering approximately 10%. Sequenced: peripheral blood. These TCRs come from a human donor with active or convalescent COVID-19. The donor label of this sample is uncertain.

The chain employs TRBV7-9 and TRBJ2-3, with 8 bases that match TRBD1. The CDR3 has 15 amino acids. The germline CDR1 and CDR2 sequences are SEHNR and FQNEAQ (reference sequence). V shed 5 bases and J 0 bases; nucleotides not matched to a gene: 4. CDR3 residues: CASSLQGVSTDTQYF. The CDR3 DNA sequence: TGTGCCAGCAGCCTACAGGGGGTCAGCACAGATACGCAGTATTTT.

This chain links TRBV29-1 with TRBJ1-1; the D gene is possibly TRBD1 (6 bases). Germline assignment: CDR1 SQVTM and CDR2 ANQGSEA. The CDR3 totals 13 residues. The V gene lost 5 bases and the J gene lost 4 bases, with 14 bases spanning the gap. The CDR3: CSVRAQGGTEAFF. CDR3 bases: TGCAGCGTTCGGGCCCAAGGGGGCACTGAAGCTTTCTTT.

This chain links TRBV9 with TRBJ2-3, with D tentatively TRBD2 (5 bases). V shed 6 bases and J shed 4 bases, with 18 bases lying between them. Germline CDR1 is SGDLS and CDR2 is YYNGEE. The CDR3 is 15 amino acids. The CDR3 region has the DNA TGTGCCAGCAATTCCGGTGGACTCGTTCCAGATACGCAGTATTTT. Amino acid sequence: CASNSGGLVPDTQYF.

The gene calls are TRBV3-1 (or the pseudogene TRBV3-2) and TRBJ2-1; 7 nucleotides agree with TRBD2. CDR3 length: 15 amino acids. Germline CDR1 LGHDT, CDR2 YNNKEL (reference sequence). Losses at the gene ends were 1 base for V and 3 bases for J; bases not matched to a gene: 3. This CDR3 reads CASSQGGGLYNEQFF. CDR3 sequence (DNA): TGTGCCAGCAGCCAAGGGGGGGGACTCTACAATGAGCAGTTCTTC.

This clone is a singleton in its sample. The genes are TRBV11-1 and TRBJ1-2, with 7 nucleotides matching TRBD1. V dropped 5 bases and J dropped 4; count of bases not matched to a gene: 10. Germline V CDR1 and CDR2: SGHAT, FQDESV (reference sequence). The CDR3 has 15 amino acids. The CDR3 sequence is CASSQPGQTVYGYTF. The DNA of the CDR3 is TGTGCCAGCAGCCAGCCGGGACAGACCGTCTATGGCTACACCTTC.

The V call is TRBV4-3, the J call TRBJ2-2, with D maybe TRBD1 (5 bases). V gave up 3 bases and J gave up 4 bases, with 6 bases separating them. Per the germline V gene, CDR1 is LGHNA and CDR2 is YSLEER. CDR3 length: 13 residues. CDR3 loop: CASSHTGTGELFF. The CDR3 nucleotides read TGCGCCAGCAGCCATACAGGCACCGGGGAGCTGTTTTTT.

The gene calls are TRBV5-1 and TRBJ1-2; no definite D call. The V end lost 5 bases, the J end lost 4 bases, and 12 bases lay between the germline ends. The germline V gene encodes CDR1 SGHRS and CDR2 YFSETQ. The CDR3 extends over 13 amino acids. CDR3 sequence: CASSSEGGYGYTF. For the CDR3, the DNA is TGCGCCAGCAGTTCGGAGGGAGGCTATGGCTACACCTTC. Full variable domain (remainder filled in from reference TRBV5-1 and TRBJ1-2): KAGVTQTPRYLIKTRGQQVTLSCSPISGHRSVSWYQQTPGQGLQFLFEYFSETQRNKGNFPGRFSGRQFSNSRSEMNVSTLELGDSALYLCASSSEGGYGYTFGSGTRLTVV.

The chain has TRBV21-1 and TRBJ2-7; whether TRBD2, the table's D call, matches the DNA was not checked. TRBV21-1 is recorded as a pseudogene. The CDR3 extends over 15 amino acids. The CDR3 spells CASSKDSGLAAEQYF. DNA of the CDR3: TGTGCCAGCAGCAAAGACTCGGGGCTAGCGGCCGAGCAGTACTTC.

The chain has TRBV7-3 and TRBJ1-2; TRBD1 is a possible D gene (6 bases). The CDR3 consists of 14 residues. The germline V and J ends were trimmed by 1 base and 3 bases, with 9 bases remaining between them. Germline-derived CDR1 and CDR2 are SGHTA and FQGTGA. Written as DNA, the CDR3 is TGTGCCAGCAGCTTAAGTGCAGGGGACTATGGCTACACCTTC. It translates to CASSLSAGDYGYTF.

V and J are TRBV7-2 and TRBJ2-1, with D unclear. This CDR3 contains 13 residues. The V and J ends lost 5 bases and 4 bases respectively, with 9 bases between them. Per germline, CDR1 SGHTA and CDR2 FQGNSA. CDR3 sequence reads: CASSRSEYNEQFF. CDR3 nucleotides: TGTGCCAGCAGCCGGAGCGAATACAATGAGCAGTTCTTC.

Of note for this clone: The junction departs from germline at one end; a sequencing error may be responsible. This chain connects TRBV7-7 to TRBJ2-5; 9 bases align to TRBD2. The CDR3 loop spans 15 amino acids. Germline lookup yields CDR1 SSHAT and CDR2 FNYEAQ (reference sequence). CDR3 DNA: TGTGCTAGCAGCTTACAGGGTAGCGGGGGAGAGACCCAGTACTTC. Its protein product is CASSLQGSGGETQYF.

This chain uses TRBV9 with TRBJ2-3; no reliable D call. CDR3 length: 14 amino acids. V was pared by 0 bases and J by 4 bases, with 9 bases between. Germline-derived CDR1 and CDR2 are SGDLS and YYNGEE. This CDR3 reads CASSVDASPDTQYF. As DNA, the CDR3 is TGTGCCAGCAGCGTAGACGCGAGCCCAGATACGCAGTATTTT.

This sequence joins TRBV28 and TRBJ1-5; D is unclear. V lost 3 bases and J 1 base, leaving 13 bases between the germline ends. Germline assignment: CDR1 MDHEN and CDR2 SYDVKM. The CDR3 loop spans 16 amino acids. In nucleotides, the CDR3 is TGTGCCAGCAGTTTGGCCCCCGGAGGGAGCAATCAGCCCCAGCATTTT. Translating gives CASSLAPGGSNQPQHF.

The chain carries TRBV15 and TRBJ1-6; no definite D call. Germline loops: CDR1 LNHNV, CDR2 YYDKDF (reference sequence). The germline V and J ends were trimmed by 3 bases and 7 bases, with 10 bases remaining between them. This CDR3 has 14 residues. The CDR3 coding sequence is TGTGCCACCAGCAGGGATAGGAGAAATTCACCCCTCCACTTT. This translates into CATSRDRRNSPLHF.

The CDR3 reads CASRPQTYNSPLHF. As DNA, the CDR3 is TGTGCCAGCAGGCCACAAACGTATAATTCACCCCTCCACTTT. This chain connects TRBV11-2 to TRBJ1-6; no definite D call. The CDR3 consists of 14 residues. Trimming cost V 6 bases and J 4 bases, with 10 bases left between them. The germline CDR1 and CDR2 sequences are SGHAT and FQNNGV.